This T cell receptor (beta chain) was sequenced in a study of siplizumab effects on memory and regulatory T cells. Notes on the study in general: With siplizumab, Treg-derived clones averaged approximately 72% of mappable alloreactive CD4+ clones, versus 26.9% in controls. There appeared to be greater diversity in naive T cells than in memory cells, and naive T cells seemed major contributors to the alloresponse. Siplizumab cultures yielded proliferating Tregs whose suppressive function was not confirmed.

Produced via immunoSEQ multiplex PCR; TCRdb's table is partial and in-frame only. The profile shows about 50,000 clones, 87% of them singletons. This CDR3 has 13 residues. V was clipped by 6 bases and J by 6 bases; unmatched bases: 7. Germline V CDR1 and CDR2: SNHLY, FYNNEI. This clone was seen just once. Its antigen remains unknown. Sequenced unstimulated subsets in a few donor pairs: CD4+ naive, CD4+ memory, CD8+ naive, CD8+ effector memory, CD8+ TEMRA. This clonotype originated in a human donor in good health. The chain employs TRBV2 and TRBJ2-7; TRBD1 aligns across 8 bases. Sequencing used naive CD8+ T cells sorted from blood. CDR3: CASSVGQGIEQYF. For the CDR3, the DNA is TGTGCCAGCAGCGTAGGACAGGGAATCGAGCAGTACTTC.